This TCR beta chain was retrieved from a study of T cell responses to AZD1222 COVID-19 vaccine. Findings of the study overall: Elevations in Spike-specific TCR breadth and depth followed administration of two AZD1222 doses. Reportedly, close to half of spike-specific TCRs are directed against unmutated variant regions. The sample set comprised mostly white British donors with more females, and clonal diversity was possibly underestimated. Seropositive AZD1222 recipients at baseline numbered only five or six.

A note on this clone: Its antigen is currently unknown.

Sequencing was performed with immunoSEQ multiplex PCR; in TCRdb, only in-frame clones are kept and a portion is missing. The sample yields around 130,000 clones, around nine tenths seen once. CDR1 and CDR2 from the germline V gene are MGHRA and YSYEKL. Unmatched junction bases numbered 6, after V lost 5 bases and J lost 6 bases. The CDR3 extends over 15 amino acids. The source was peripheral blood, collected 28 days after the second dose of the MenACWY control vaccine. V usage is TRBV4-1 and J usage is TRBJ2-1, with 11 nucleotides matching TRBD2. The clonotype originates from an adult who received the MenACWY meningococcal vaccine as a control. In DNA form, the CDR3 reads TGCGCCAGCAGCGTACTAGCGGGAGATCCCAATGAGCAGTTCTTC. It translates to CASSVLAGDPNEQFF.